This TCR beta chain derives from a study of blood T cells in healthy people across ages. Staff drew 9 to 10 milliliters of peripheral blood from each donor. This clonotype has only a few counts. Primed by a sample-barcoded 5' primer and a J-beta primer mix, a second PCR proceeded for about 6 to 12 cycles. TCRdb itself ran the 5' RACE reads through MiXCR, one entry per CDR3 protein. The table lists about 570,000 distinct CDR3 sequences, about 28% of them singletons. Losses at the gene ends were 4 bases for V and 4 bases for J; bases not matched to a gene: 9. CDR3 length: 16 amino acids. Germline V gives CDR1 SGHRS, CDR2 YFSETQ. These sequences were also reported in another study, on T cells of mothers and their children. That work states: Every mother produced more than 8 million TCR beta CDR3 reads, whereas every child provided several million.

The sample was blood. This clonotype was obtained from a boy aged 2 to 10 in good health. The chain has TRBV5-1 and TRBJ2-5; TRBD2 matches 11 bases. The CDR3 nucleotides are TGCGCCAGCAGCCATACGGGACTAGCGGCTTTAGAGACCCAGTACTTC. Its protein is CASSHTGLAALETQYF.